Each of the 29 T cell receptor beta chains below was sequenced from the same sample in a study of cytomegalovirus exposure and HLA in healthy donors. The PCR ran on 60 Vbeta and 13 Jbeta primers. Method: immunoSEQ multiplex PCR; TCRdb's copy keeps in-frame clones and lacks some. This sample carries some 120,000 clones, around three quarters of them seen once, and the ten largest clones take 2% to 3%. The sequenced sample consisted of PBMCs. These receptor sequences come from a man aged 25 to 45 in good health and CMV-seronegative.

This CDR3 reads CASSVGTDTQYF. The CDR3 bases are TGTGCCAGCAGCGTCGGGACAGATACGCAGTATTTT. V gene TRBV9 combines with J gene TRBJ2-3, with D unclear. Trimming shortened V by 2 bases and J by 3 bases, and 4 bases separated the two germline ends. The CDR3 has 12 amino acids. Germline V gene lookup returns CDR1 SGDLS and CDR2 YYNGEE.

With regard to this clone: The same CDR3 is also encoded by other DNA sequences in this sample. The chain recombines TRBV6-5 with TRBJ1-2, with unresolved D. Germline V gives CDR1 MNHEY, CDR2 SVGAGI. The V end was cut by 8 bases, the J end by 1 base, with 14 bases between. The CDR3 consists of 14 residues. This CDR3 reads CASSDDRHNYGYTF. CDR3 nucleotide sequence: TGTGCCAGCTCTGATGATCGACATAACTATGGCTACACCTTC.

The J gene is TRBJ2-7, the V gene TRBV7-2, with 12 bases that match TRBD2. Per the germline V gene, CDR1 is SGHTA and CDR2 is FQGNSA. With 1 base clipped from V and 6 bases from J, the junction kept 7 bases outside the gene matches. The CDR3 length is 16 residues. Written as DNA, the CDR3 is TGTGCCAGCAGCTTAGAGGTACTAGCGGGAGGCCGCGAGCAGTACTTC. Translated, it gives CASSLEVLAGGREQYF.

The chain links TRBV27 to TRBJ2-1, with 8 bases matching TRBD2. Germline V lookup: CDR1 MNHEY, CDR2 SMNVEV (reference sequence). The CDR3 runs 19 residues. Trimming removed 3 bases from V and 8 bases from J; junction bases left unmatched: 21. CDR3 bases: TGTGCCAGCAGTTTTGTAGGTTCGCTAGCGGGCCAAGGGGAGGATGAGCAGTTCTTC. Protein: CASSFVGSLAGQGEDEQFF.

V is TRBV28 and J is TRBJ2-5, with D perhaps TRBD2 (6 bases). The CDR3 length is 13 residues. V shed 6 bases and J shed 5 bases, with 13 bases lying between them. Germline CDR1 and CDR2: MDHEN and SYDVKM. CDR3 protein: CASRAGLEETQYF. The CDR3 bases are TGTGCCAGCAGGGCGGGGCTCGAGGAGACCCAGTACTTC.

In the case of this clone: The junction and the germline gene differ at one end; a read error may be behind it. The J gene is TRBJ1-4, the V gene TRBV7-9; 7 positions agree with TRBD1. CDR1 is SEHNR and CDR2 is FQNEAQ in the germline V gene (reference sequence). The CDR3 extends over 18 amino acids. This CDR3 reads CSSSPRIPTGANESKLFF. DNA of the CDR3: TGTTCCAGCAGCCCACGAATCCCTACAGGGGCAAATGAGTCGAAACTGTTTTTT.

This chain uses TRBV5-1 with TRBJ1-1, with TRBD1 as a possible D gene (5 bases). The germline CDR1 and CDR2 sequences are SGHRS and YFSETQ. The CDR3 is 13 amino acids. Trimming cost V 2 bases and J 1 base, with 6 bases left between them. The CDR3 DNA reads as TGCGCCAGCAGCTTAGACAGGAACACTGAAGCTTTCTTT. Translated: CASSLDRNTEAFF.

V is TRBV9 and J is TRBJ2-7, with D possibly being TRBD1 (5 bases). V lost 2 bases, J lost 0 bases, and 12 bases lay in between. CDR3 length: 15 amino acids. Germline V gene sequence: CDR1 SGDLS, CDR2 YYNGEE. The CDR3 region has the DNA TGTGCCAGCAGCGTGGATCCTGACAGCTCCTACGAGCAGTACTTC. It specifies CASSVDPDSSYEQYF.

V and J are TRBV15 and TRBJ2-1, with D possibly TRBD2 on 6 matching bases. Trimming took off 5 bases at V and 0 bases at J, with 11 bases between the two ends. The CDR3 length is 15 residues. CDR1 LNHNV and CDR2 YYDKDF come from the germline V gene (reference sequence). The DNA of the CDR3 is TGTGCCACCAGCGAGCGGGTCAACTCCTACAATGAGCAGTTCTTC. Its protein is CATSERVNSYNEQFF. Looking up the rest from reference TRBV15 and TRBJ2-1 gives the full variable domain: DAMVIQNPRYQVTQFGKPVTLSCSQTLNHNVMYWYQQKSSQAPKLLFHYYDKDFNNEADTPDNFQSRRPNTSFCFLDIRSPGLGDTAMYLCATSERVNSYNEQFFGPGTRLTVL.

This clone qualifies as medium-sized. This chain connects TRBV4-2 to TRBJ2-2, with 7 bases that match TRBD2. Looked up from germline, CDR1 is LGHNA and CDR2 is YNFKEQ. This CDR3 has 14 residues. V lost 7 bases and J lost 6; bases outside the gene matches: 8. The CDR3 region has the DNA TGTGCCAGCACTCAGGGAGGGGAGGCCGGGGAGCTGTTTTTT. This gives the protein CASTQGGEAGELFF.

The rearrangement links TRBV4-1 to TRBJ2-5, with D tentatively TRBD2 (6 bases). Germline V gene lookup returns CDR1 MGHRA and CDR2 YSYEKL. V was clipped by 4 bases and J by 2 bases, with 14 bases between them. The CDR3 contains 15 residues. CDR3 loop: CASSRAGLSQETQYF. The CDR3 DNA reads as TGCGCCAGCAGCCGTGCGGGATTAAGTCAAGAGACCCAGTACTTC.

The chain joins TRBV29-1 to TRBJ2-4, with D maybe TRBD2 (5 bases). This CDR3 comprises 14 residues. Germline CDR1 reads SQVTM; CDR2 reads ANQGSEA. Trimming took off 6 bases at V and 1 base at J, with 13 bases between the two ends. The CDR3 protein is CSVAAGVAKNIQYF. For the CDR3, the DNA is TGCAGCGTCGCGGCCGGGGTCGCCAAAAACATTCAGTACTTC.

The chain employs TRBV10-3 and TRBJ2-7, with D possibly matching TRBD1 (5 bases). CDR3 length: 14 amino acids. V was shortened by 0 bases and J by 5 bases, with 11 bases between the two germline ends. Per the germline V gene, CDR1 is ENHRY and CDR2 is SYGVKD. The CDR3 DNA is TGTGCCATCAGTGAGTCCAGGGATTCTCACGAGCAGTACTTC. Translating gives CAISESRDSHEQYF.

This clone occurred a few times. The V and J genes are TRBV19 and TRBJ2-7, with TRBD2 matching 7 bases. The CDR3 has 12 residues. The V segment lost 3 bases and the J segment 5 bases; nucleotides outside the gene matches: 1. The V gene's germline CDR1 is LNHDA and CDR2 SQIVND (reference sequence). The CDR3 reads CASSMGGNEQYF. The CDR3 DNA reads TGTGCCAGTAGTATGGGAGGGAACGAGCAGTACTTC.

The V call is TRBV7-9, the J call TRBJ2-3, with TRBD2 as a possible D gene (7 bases). Trimming left V 1 base short and J 7 bases short, with 15 bases between. The germline gives CDR1 SEHNR, CDR2 FQNEAQ (reference sequence). The CDR3 extends over 15 amino acids. The chain's CDR3 is CASSLVGGRANTQYF. The DNA of the CDR3 is TGTGCCAGCAGCTTAGTAGGGGGGAGGGCAAATACGCAGTATTTT.

The chain uses TRBV7-9 and TRBJ2-5; TRBD2 aligns across 11 bases. The J call may be mistaken, given a closer DNA end match to TRBJ2-7. This CDR3 has 15 residues. The germline V gene encodes CDR1 SEHNR and CDR2 FQNEAQ (reference sequence). CDR3 DNA: TGTGCCAGCAGCTACATTACTAGCGGGAGTAACGAGCAGTACTTC. Encoded protein: CASSYITSGSNEQYF.

V and J are TRBV10-3 and TRBJ1-2; perhaps TRBD1 as D (6 bases). The CDR3 consists of 13 residues. Germline CDR1 and CDR2: ENHRY and SYGVKD. Trimming removed 3 bases from V and 8 bases from J, with 13 bases in between. DNA of the CDR3: TGTGCCATCAGTGAAATGGGGGCACAGGGCTACACCTTC. It codes for CAISEMGAQGYTF.

The V call is TRBV5-1, the J call TRBJ1-1; D is ambiguous. CDR1 SGHRS and CDR2 YFSETQ come from the germline V gene. This CDR3 has 15 amino acids. Trimming cost V 0 bases and J 1 base, with 10 bases left between them. The CDR3 spells CASSLARDRNTEAFF. The CDR3 DNA reads TGCGCCAGCAGCTTGGCTCGGGATAGGAACACTGAAGCTTTCTTT.

V gene TRBV9 combines with J gene TRBJ2-7; 14 bases are a match to TRBD2. CDR3 length equals 16 residues. Losses at the gene ends were 2 bases for V and 4 bases for J; bases not matched to a gene: 5. Germline values: CDR1 SGDLS, CDR2 YYNGEE. CDR3 loop: CASSVGTSGSWYEQYF. The DNA of the CDR3 is TGTGCCAGCAGCGTGGGGACTAGCGGGAGTTGGTACGAGCAGTACTTC. The full variable domain, in which reference TRBV9 and TRBJ2-7 provide the parts outside the CDR3, is DSGVTQTPKHLITATGQRVTLRCSPRSGDLSVYWYQQSLDQGLQFLIQYYNGEERAKGNILERFSAQQFPDLHSELNLSSLELGDSALYFCASSVGTSGSWYEQYFGPGTRLTVT.

This chain joins TRBV2 and TRBJ2-5; 7 bases align to TRBD2. After removal of 8 bases from V and 5 bases from J, the junction contained 11 bases not matched to a gene. CDR3 length equals 14 residues. The germline V gene has CDR1 SNHLY and CDR2 FYNNEI. Here the CDR3 reads CASASGGSFETQYF. In DNA, the CDR3 is TGTGCCAGCGCTTCAGGCGGGAGTTTTGAGACCCAGTACTTC.

The CDR3 sequence is CASPFRLNTEAFF. In nucleotides, the CDR3 is TGTGCCAGCCCGTTCAGGCTGAACACTGAAGCTTTCTTT. The chain carries TRBV2 and TRBJ1-1; D ambiguous. Trimming removed 8 bases at V and 0 bases at J, with 10 bases between. This CDR3 spans 13 amino acids. Germline assignment: CDR1 SNHLY and CDR2 FYNNEI.

J is TRBJ1-1 and V is TRBV27, with D hard to call. This CDR3 region has 13 residues. CDR1 is MNHEY and CDR2 is SMNVEV in the germline V gene (reference sequence). V shed 0 bases and J shed 7 bases, with 9 bases lying between them. CDR3 region: CASSLSGSYEAFF. CDR3 nucleotides: TGTGCCAGCAGTTTATCAGGGAGCTATGAAGCTTTCTTT.

This chain uses TRBV19 with TRBJ2-7, with 11 nucleotides matching TRBD2. Germline CDR1 LNHDA, CDR2 SQIVND (reference sequence). The V segment lost 4 bases and the J segment 1 base; nucleotides outside the gene matches: 6. The CDR3 has 16 amino acids. The CDR3 loop is CASSTAGTSGSYEQYF. DNA for the CDR3: TGTGCCAGTAGTACCGCCGGGACTAGCGGATCCTACGAGCAGTACTTC.

The rearrangement uses TRBV5-6 and TRBJ2-7; 10 bases agree with TRBD1. J lost 4 bases, V lost 3 bases, and 4 bases had no gene match. CDR3 length: 14 amino acids. Germline V gene lookup returns CDR1 SGHDT and CDR2 YYEEEE. CDR3 region: CASSYGTGVYEQYF. The CDR3 DNA reads as TGTGCCAGCAGCTACGGGACAGGGGTGTACGAGCAGTACTTC.

J is TRBJ1-5 and V is TRBV7-8; tentative D call: TRBD1 (5 bases). Germline V gene lookup returns CDR1 SGHVS and CDR2 FQNEAQ. Trimming left V 5 bases short and J 2 bases short, with 22 bases between. CDR3 length: 18 residues. CDR3 region: CASSLGWTTYYGNQPQHF. The CDR3 DNA sequence: TGTGCCAGCAGCCTCGGCTGGACAACTTATTATGGCAATCAGCCCCAGCATTTT.

The chain recombines TRBV6-1 with TRBJ2-7; 8 nucleotides agree with TRBD1. Losses at the gene ends were 6 bases for V and 1 base for J; bases not matched to a gene: 5. The length of the CDR3 is 14 residues. CDR1 and CDR2 (germline): MNHNS, SASEGT. The chain's CDR3 is CASRGQVLSYEQYF. The CDR3 nucleotides read TGTGCCAGCAGGGGACAGGTCCTATCCTACGAGCAGTACTTC.

This chain uses TRBV6-5 with TRBJ2-3, with D perhaps matching TRBD1 (6 bases). CDR1 MNHEY and CDR2 SVGAGI come from the germline V gene. CDR3 length equals 12 residues. Trimming pared 2 bases from V and 6 bases from J, leaving 6 bases between. The CDR3 region is CASSYRGDTQYF. The CDR3 DNA is TGTGCCAGCAGTTACAGGGGGGATACGCAGTATTTT.

This chain links TRBV5-1 with TRBJ1-2; D is possibly TRBD1 (6 bases). Looked up from germline, CDR1 is SGHRS and CDR2 is YFSETQ. There are 15 residues in the CDR3. Between the trimmed V and J ends, which lost 4 bases and 3 bases, there was a span of 16 bases. The DNA of the CDR3 is TGCGCCAGCAGCCCCCACTCGGACAGTTACTATGGCTACACCTTC. Protein sequence: CASSPHSDSYYGYTF.

V and J are TRBV5-1 and TRBJ2-5; maybe TRBD1 (6 bases). The J call may be mistaken, given a closer DNA end match to TRBJ2-7. CDR1 and CDR2 from the germline V gene are SGHRS and YFSETQ. This CDR3 region has 15 residues. The CDR3, as DNA: TGCGCCAGCAGCTTACAGGGTTATCCCGCCTACGAGCAGTACTTC. Its protein product is CASSLQGYPAYEQYF.